This entry describes one T cell receptor (beta chain). This specimen belongs to a study of cytomegalovirus exposure and HLA in healthy donors. The trim removed 3 bases at V and 7 bases at J, leaving 6 bases unmatched. The germline V gene has CDR1 GTSNPN and CDR2 SVGIG (reference sequence). The CDR3 consists of 14 residues. Amplification used 60 Vbeta primers and 13 Jbeta primers. Authors' data handling: Unique TCR beta chains numbered approximately 76 million in a later analysis, with around 11 million shared. Clones were read by immunoSEQ multiplex PCR, and TCRdb kept only the in-frame ones, dropping some. V, J and clone size were drawn from that table, and D and trimming were deduced from the DNA. Of approximately 160,000 clones listed, roughly four fifths are singletons.

The TCR sequence derives from a man aged 25-40 years in good health and CMV-seropositive. The specimen was PBMCs. The rearrangement uses TRBV30 and TRBJ2-2; 9 bases are a match to TRBD1. The CDR3 DNA is TGTGCCTGGAGGGAACAGGGGGCAGGCGGGGAGCTGTTTTTT. Translating it yields CAWREQGAGGELFF.